This TCR beta chain was identified during a study of blood T cell repertoires in COVID-19. Across the whole study: Specimens from acute and convalescent COVID-19 originated in the United States, Italy and Spain. From T cells, B-cell-depleted T cells, or PBMCs came the material, which was cDNA or gDNA.

J lost 6 bases, V lost 2 bases, and 13 bases had no gene match. There are 17 residues in the CDR3. The V gene's germline CDR1 is SGHRS and CDR2 YFSETQ. How the authors handled the data: By means of reference gene primer amplification, nucleated cell counts were estimated. Sequencing used immunoSEQ multiplex PCR; TCRdb keeps in-frame clones, though not all of them. That table gives V, J and clone size, and the DNA gave D and trimming. The sample records 200,000 to 250,000 clones, around nine tenths being singletons. The rearrangement joins TRBV5-1 to TRBJ2-2, with 7 bases matching TRBD1. The source is a young man with active or convalescent COVID-19. The sequenced material came from peripheral blood. CDR3 sequence reads: CASSFRDSRQGAGELFF. The CDR3 region has the DNA TGCGCCAGCAGCTTCCGGGACAGCCGCCAAGGTGCCGGGGAGCTGTTTTTT.